This T cell receptor (beta chain) was recovered during a study of T cell responses to AZD1222 COVID-19 vaccine. The study, taken as a whole, reports: Dominant at 160-218 and 743-854, vaccine-associated CD4 TCRs also spanned spike. Repertoire sampling happened only post peak T cell response.

J gave up 12 bases and V 1 base, and 2 bases lay outside the gene matches. Germline loops: CDR1 GTSNPN, CDR2 SVGIG (reference sequence). This CDR3 spans 13 amino acids. Notes on this clone: What it binds is not known.

Generated by immunoSEQ multiplex PCR, the TCRdb table keeps only in-frame clones and is missing some. The sample lists approximately 57,000 clones, around 86% occurring once. The TCR sequence derives from an adult in good health. The chain links TRBV30 to TRBJ2-5; 16 bases line up with TRBD2. Sequenced material: peripheral blood, taken on day 0 of AZD1222 vaccination. In nucleotides, the CDR3 is TGTGCCTGGAGTGAGGGACTAGCGGGAGGGAAGTACTTC. This translates into CAWSEGLAGGKYF.